The clone carrying this TCR beta chain was seen only once. Its antigen is not identified. The data derive from a study of graft-versus-host responses after intestinal transplantation. General study findings and limits: The authors found GvH clones in recipient marrow, some appearing first in ileum or blood.

Germline CDR1 KGHSH, CDR2 LQKENI. The V and J ends lost 6 bases and 0 bases, in that order; junction bases with no gene match: 10. The CDR3 sequence is 17 residues long. Generated by immunoSEQ multiplex PCR, the TCRdb table keeps only in-frame clones and is missing some. Of approximately 60,000 clones in the sample, 85% to 95% were seen once. The sample consisted of unstimulated CD8+ T cells sorted from spleen or lymph node cells, taken before transplant. The rearrangement uses TRBV18 and TRBJ2-3; 9 bases line up with TRBD2. This clonotype was obtained from a human donor who was the organ donor for an intestinal transplant. CDR3 sequence reads: CASSPHSGGLSTDTQYF. The DNA for the CDR3 is TGTGCCAGCTCTCCCCATAGCGGGGGACTTAGCACAGATACGCAGTATTTT. Based on the CDR3 plus reference TRBV18 and TRBJ2-3, the full variable domain is NAGVMQNPRHLVRRRGQEARLRCSPMKGHSHVYWYRQLPEEGLKFMVYLQKENIIDESGMPKERFSAEFPKEGPSILRIQQVVRGDSAAYFCASSPHSGGLSTDTQYFGPGTRLTVL.